This TCR beta chain was sequenced during a study of blood T cell repertoires in COVID-19 (dated by TCRdb to between 2020 and 2021). About the full investigation: Collaborator samples came from the United States, Italy and Spain and covered acute and convalescent phases of COVID-19. The prospective study material was composed of cDNA or gDNA derived from T cells, B-cell-depleted T cells, or PBMCs. Subjects who had been exposed to COVID-19, were actively infected with it, or had recovered from it provided the deeply sampled blood TCRbeta repertoires that made up the dataset. The repertoires were released in a freely available public database intended as a resource for research on the immune response to SARS-CoV-2. Samples came from the ongoing ImmuneRACE study (first 160 participants) plus 1,254 subjects from 6 global collaborators. A de-identified subject ID, COVID-19 status, age in years and sex were almost always included in the sample metadata. Where available, HLA class I and class II types were obtained from metadata supplied by the sample provider rather than from assay-based typing.

Each collaborating institution followed its own protocols to collect whole blood in K2EDTA tubes. For TCRbeta analysis, collaborators shipped samples in one of three forms: frozen whole blood, isolated PBMCs, or DNA extracted from either of those sample types. The junction carries 19 bases between V and J, which are trimmed by 3 bases and 8 bases respectively. Via the germline V gene, CDR1 is SQVTM and CDR2 ANQGSEA. Inclusive of the bounding cysteine and phenylalanine, the CDR3 is 14 residues long. The CDR3 DNA has 42 bases and is translated from base 1. This clone was picked up one time. Its antigen remains undetermined. No clone much larger than this one lies a single base away; base qualities are absent. TCRbeta CDR3 regions were amplified from genomic DNA using the immunoSEQ Assay, a bias-controlled multiplex PCR. The study's processing was this. Within the assay, amplification of reference gene primers was used to estimate how many nucleated cells each sample contained. To quantify the absolute abundance of each unique TCRbeta CDR3 rearrangement, sequence reads were collapsed and filtered. Productive Simpson clonality was computed per sample as the square root of Simpson's diversity index over productive rearrangements. TCRdb obtained this table from immuneACCESS and retained in-frame rearrangements with V and J assigned. These tables miss some clones; where compared with another copy, unresolved V genes account for less than half of the shortfall, and the remainder is unexplained. V and J calls plus clone size are reproduced from that table; the DNA served to infer D and trimming. Across this sample there are over 65,000 clones, with about 81% seen only once. The top ten hold roughly 8.3% of the sample.

The research as a whole found: How much clinical and demographic metadata was included differed by source and by participant, and the metadata was provided uncurated.

This clonotype was obtained from a human donor in a cohort sampled during active COVID-19. This sequence uses TRBV29-1 and TRBJ1-2, and the D gene may be TRBD1, 5 bases matching. Sample: peripheral blood. The CDR3 reads as follows: CSVEEGRGHGGYTF. The nucleotides are TGCAGCGTTGAGGAGGGGCGAGGCCACGGGGGCTACACCTTC.